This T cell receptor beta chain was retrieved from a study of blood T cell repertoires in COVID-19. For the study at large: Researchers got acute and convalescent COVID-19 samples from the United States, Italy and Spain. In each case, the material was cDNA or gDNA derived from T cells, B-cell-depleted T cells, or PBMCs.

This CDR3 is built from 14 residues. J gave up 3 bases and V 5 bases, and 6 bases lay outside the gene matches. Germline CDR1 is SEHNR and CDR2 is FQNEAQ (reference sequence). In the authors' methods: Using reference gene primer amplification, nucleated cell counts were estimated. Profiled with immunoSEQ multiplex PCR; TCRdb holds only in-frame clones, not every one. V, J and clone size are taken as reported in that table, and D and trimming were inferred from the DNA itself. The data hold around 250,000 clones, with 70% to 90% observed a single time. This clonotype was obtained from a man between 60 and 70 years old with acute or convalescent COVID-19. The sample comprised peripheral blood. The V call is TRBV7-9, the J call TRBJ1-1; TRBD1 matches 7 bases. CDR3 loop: CASSRDRADTEAFF. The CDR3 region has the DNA TGTGCCAGCAGCCGTGACAGGGCGGACACTGAAGCTTTCTTT.